This is a list of T cell receptor beta chains from one sample in a study of shared clonotypes between healthy human individuals. Method: immunoSEQ multiplex PCR; TCRdb's copy keeps in-frame clones and lacks some. The sample shows about 1.1 million clones, around 77% of them seen only once. The sample was memory CD4+ T cells from PBMCs. The receptors derive from a young man in good health. Some clones in this sample may be carry-over from other donors' samples. Both conserved end residues are part of each CDR3. A D gene is named only where the DNA matches it firmly. Clone sizes are given selectively: once, few, many, or a class where the clone is expanded.

j_gene: TRBJ2-5
abundance: .
v_gene: TRBV19
d_gene: .
len: 14
CDR3nt: TGTGCCACCCGAGGCCAAGGGGCAGGAGAGACCCAGTACTTC
CDR3aa: CATRGQGAGETQYF

j_gene: TRBJ2-5
abundance: .
v_gene: TRBV5-6
d_gene: TRBD1
len: 15
CDR3nt: TGTGCCAGCAGCTTTAGGACAGGGAGGACAGAGACCCAGTACTTC
CDR3aa: CASSFRTGRTETQYF

j_gene: TRBJ1-2
abundance: .
v_gene: TRBV7-8
d_gene: TRBD1
len: 12
CDR3nt: TGTGCCAGCAGCGGGACAGGGGTCGGCTACACCTTC
CDR3aa: CASSGTGVGYTF

j_gene: TRBJ1-6
abundance: .
v_gene: TRBV6-6
d_gene: .
len: 16
CDR3nt: TGTGCCAGCAGGACCGGAGGAAGTTCCTATAATTCACCCCTCCACTTT
CDR3aa: CASRTGGSSYNSPLHF

j_gene: TRBJ2-1
abundance: .
v_gene: TRBV5-1
d_gene: .
len: 14
CDR3nt: TGCGCCAGCAGACCGGGACCCCTAGAGAGTGAGCAGTTCTTC
CDR3aa: CASRPGPLESEQFF

j_gene: TRBJ2-1
abundance: .
v_gene: TRBV18
d_gene: .
len: 14
CDR3nt: TGTGCCAGCTCCCCCGGGACCCTTTACAATGAGCAGTTCTTC
CDR3aa: CASSPGTLYNEQFF

j_gene: TRBJ1-5
abundance: few
v_gene: TRBV5-6
d_gene: TRBD1
len: 16
CDR3nt: TGTGCCAGCAGCTCCGGGACAGGGGCTTTTAATCAGCCCCAGCATTTT
CDR3aa: CASSSGTGAFNQPQHF

j_gene: TRBJ2-7
abundance: .
v_gene: TRBV11-2
d_gene: .
len: 15
CDR3nt: TGTGCCAGCAGCAGCGTACGGGGAGGAATATACGAGCAGTACTTC
CDR3aa: CASSSVRGGIYEQYF

j_gene: TRBJ2-7
abundance: .
v_gene: TRBV5-8
d_gene: .
len: 11
CDR3nt: TGTGCCAGCAGCTTCCATCGAGGGCAGTACTTC
CDR3aa: CASSFHRGQYF

j_gene: TRBJ1-1
abundance: .
v_gene: TRBV6-5
d_gene: .
len: 15
CDR3nt: TGTGCCAGCAGTTACTCGCGAAGGGTTGACACTGAAGCTTTCTTT
CDR3aa: CASSYSRRVDTEAFF

j_gene: TRBJ2-2
abundance: .
v_gene: TRBV11-2
d_gene: .
len: 13
CDR3nt: TGTGCCAGCAGCTTAGTCCGGGGCGGGGAGCTGTTTTTT
CDR3aa: CASSLVRGGELFF

j_gene: TRBJ1-4
abundance: .
v_gene: TRBV28
d_gene: .
len: 14
CDR3nt: TGTGCCAGCCGCCCCTCGGTTAGGAATGAAAAACTGTTTTTT
CDR3aa: CASRPSVRNEKLFF

j_gene: TRBJ2-1
abundance: .
v_gene: TRBV25-1
d_gene: .
len: 15
CDR3nt: TGTGCCAGCAGTGAAGGGTGGGGAGCCCAAAGTGTGCAGTTCTTC
CDR3aa: CASSEGWGAQSVQFF

j_gene: TRBJ2-3
abundance: .
v_gene: TRBV4-1
d_gene: TRBD2
len: 15
CDR3nt: TGCGCCAGCAGCCAAGATCGGACTAGGCCAGATACGCAGTATTTT
CDR3aa: CASSQDRTRPDTQYF

j_gene: TRBJ2-1
abundance: once
v_gene: TRBV5-1
d_gene: TRBD2
len: 15
CDR3nt: TGCGCCAGCAGCTCCGGGCTAGCGGGCCTCAATGAGCAGTTCTTC
CDR3aa: CASSSGLAGLNEQFF

j_gene: TRBJ2-5
abundance: few
v_gene: TRBV29-1
d_gene: TRBD2
len: 13
CDR3nt: TGCAGCGTTGATCGCCTAGCGGGAGAGACCCAGTACTTC
CDR3aa: CSVDRLAGETQYF

j_gene: TRBJ2-3
abundance: .
v_gene: TRBV28
d_gene: .
len: 13
CDR3nt: TGTGCCAGCAGGGGAACAGGGCTGGGTACGCAGTATTTT
CDR3aa: CASRGTGLGTQYF

j_gene: TRBJ1-1
abundance: many
v_gene: TRBV28
d_gene: TRBD1
len: 12
CDR3nt: TGTGCCAGCAGCGATGACAGGGCTGAAGCTTTCTTT
CDR3aa: CASSDDRAEAFF

j_gene: TRBJ2-7
abundance: .
v_gene: TRBV13
d_gene: .
len: 18
CDR3nt: TGTGCCAGCAGCCTGCTTGCGTCCAGGGTGGGGGCTTCCTACGAGCAGTACTTC
CDR3aa: CASSLLASRVGASYEQYF

j_gene: TRBJ2-5
abundance: .
v_gene: TRBV30
d_gene: .
len: 14
CDR3nt: TGTGCCTGGGCCCCCCTCGGCAGTCAAGAGACCCAGTACTTC
CDR3aa: CAWAPLGSQETQYF

j_gene: TRBJ2-7
abundance: .
v_gene: TRBV5-1
d_gene: TRBD1
len: 15
CDR3nt: TGCGCCAGCAGCCCCATGGGACAGGGGTCCTACGAGCAGTACTTC
CDR3aa: CASSPMGQGSYEQYF

j_gene: TRBJ1-4
abundance: .
v_gene: TRBV7-9
d_gene: .
len: 12
CDR3nt: TGTGCCAGCAGCTTCGTTTCCGGGACAATGTTTTTT
CDR3aa: CASSFVSGTMFF

j_gene: TRBJ1-1
abundance: few
v_gene: TRBV6-1
d_gene: .
len: 14
CDR3nt: TGTGCCAGCAGTCCAGGGAGGGGATTCACTGAAGCTTTCTTT
CDR3aa: CASSPGRGFTEAFF

j_gene: TRBJ1-5
abundance: .
v_gene: TRBV10-2
d_gene: TRBD1
len: 15
CDR3nt: TGCGCCAGCTCAGCTTCAGGGGGCGGAGGGCAGCCCCAGCATTTT
CDR3aa: CASSASGGGGQPQHF

j_gene: TRBJ2-1
abundance: .
v_gene: TRBV11-3
d_gene: TRBD1
len: 14
CDR3nt: TGTGCCAGCAGCTTAGGACAGGGAATCAATGAGCAGTTCTTC
CDR3aa: CASSLGQGINEQFF

j_gene: TRBJ2-1
abundance: .
v_gene: TRBV19
d_gene: TRBD2
len: 15
CDR3nt: TGTGCCAGTCCTCCACCGGGACTACTGTACAATGAGCAGTTCTTC
CDR3aa: CASPPPGLLYNEQFF

j_gene: TRBJ2-4
abundance: .
v_gene: TRBV9
d_gene: TRBD1
len: 11
CDR3nt: TGTGCCAGCAGTGATGGCGGGACAGGCAACTTC
CDR3aa: CASSDGGTGNF